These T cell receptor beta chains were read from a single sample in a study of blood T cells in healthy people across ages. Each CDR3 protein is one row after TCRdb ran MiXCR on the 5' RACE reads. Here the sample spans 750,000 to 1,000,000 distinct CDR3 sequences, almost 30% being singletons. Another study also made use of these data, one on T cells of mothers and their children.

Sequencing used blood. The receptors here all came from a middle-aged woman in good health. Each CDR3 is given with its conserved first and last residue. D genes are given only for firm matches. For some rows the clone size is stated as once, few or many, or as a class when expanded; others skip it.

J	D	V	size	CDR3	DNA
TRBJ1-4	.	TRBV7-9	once	CACSDDTPTGKLFF	TGTGCCTGCAGCGATGACACCCCCACCGGAAAACTGTTTTTT
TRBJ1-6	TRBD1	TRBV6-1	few	CASRDRGINSPLHF	TGTGCCAGCAGGGACAGGGGGATCAATTCACCCCTCCACTTT
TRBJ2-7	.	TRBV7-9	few	CASSLLLESYEQYF	TGTGCCAGCAGCTTACTCCTCGAGTCCTACGAGCAGTACTTC
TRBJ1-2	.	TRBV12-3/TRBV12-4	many	CASSLQEYYGYTF	TGTGCCAGCAGTTTACAGGAATACTATGGCTACACCTTC
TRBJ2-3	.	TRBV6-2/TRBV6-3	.	CASSDRWGKDTQYF	TGTGCCAGCAGCGACAGGTGGGGTAAAGATACGCAGTATTTT
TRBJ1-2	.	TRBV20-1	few	CSARDPSGEGYTF	TGCAGTGCTAGAGACCCTAGCGGGGAGGGCTACACCTTC
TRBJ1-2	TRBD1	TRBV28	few	CASSPQGVRYGYTF	TGTGCCAGCAGTCCCCAGGGGGTTCGGTATGGCTACACCTTC
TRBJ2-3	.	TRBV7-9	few	CASSLSLGTQYF	TGTGCCAGCAGTTTATCGTTAGGTACGCAGTATTTT
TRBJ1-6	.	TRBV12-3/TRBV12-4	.	CSSGDRLFLGADNSPLHF	TGTTCCAGCGGAGATAGGTTGTTTCTAGGGGCTGATAATTCACCCCTCCACTTT
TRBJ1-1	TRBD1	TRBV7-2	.	CASSLRGQGGEAFF	TGTGCCAGCAGCTTAAGGGGGCAGGGCGGTGAAGCTTTCTTT